This T cell receptor (beta chain) appears in the sequencing data of a study of cytomegalovirus exposure and HLA in healthy donors. Vbeta (60) and Jbeta (13) primers were used in the PCR. Data came from immunoSEQ multiplex PCR; TCRdb stores just in-frame clones and leaves some out. The sample contains under 150,000 clones, 79% of which appear only once. The CDR3 is 15 residues long. CDR1 is MGHDK and CDR2 is SYGVNS in the germline V gene. V usage is TRBV25-1 and J usage is TRBJ2-5; D possibly corresponds to TRBD1 (6 bases). TRBJ2-7 explains the end of the DNA better; the J call may be wrong. The sequencing input was PBMCs. The TCR was taken from a woman aged 40 to 50 in good health and CMV-seropositive. CDR3 region: CASSDLTPQGPEQYF. CDR3 in DNA: TGTGCCAGCAGTGACCTGACCCCACAGGGTCCCGAGCAGTACTTC.